A selection of T cell receptor beta chains follows, all from one sample in a study of vaccination effects on CD4 cells after COVID-19. The method was immunoSEQ multiplex PCR; TCRdb's version includes in-frame clones alone and lacks a portion of them. The profile shows tens of thousands of clones, under 80% of them singletons. Their antigens remain unidentified. The material sequenced was CD4+ T cells from PBMCs cultured with SARS-CoV-2 spike peptides, taken before COVID-19 vaccination. The receptor source for this set is a human donor who received a COVID-19 vaccine. The CDR3 runs from the conserved cysteine through the conserved F or W. D genes are given only for firm matches. Size is stated for part of the rows, as once, few or many counts, or as a class when the clone is expanded.

. | TRBJ1-1 | . | TRBV10-3 | TGTGCCATCAGCCACGACAGGCCTCCCGGCACTGAAGCTTTCTTT | CAISHDRPPGTEAFF
. | TRBJ2-2 | few | TRBV4-3 | TGCGCCAGCAGCCAAGATTTAAGCGGGTCGCCGAACACCGGGGAGCTGTTTTTT | CASSQDLSGSPNTGELFF
. | TRBJ2-2 | few | TRBV4-1 | TGCGCCAGCAGCCAAGAGGGTTACACCGGGGAGCTGTTTTTT | CASSQEGYTGELFF
. | TRBJ2-5 | . | TRBV7-9 | TGTGCCAGCAGCTTAGTCCAGGGAAGCCCAGAGACCCAGTACTTC | CASSLVQGSPETQYF
. | TRBJ2-1 | few | TRBV2 | TGTGCCAGCAGTGGAGTGTGGGACAATGAGCAGTTCTTC | CASSGVWDNEQFF
TRBD2 | TRBJ2-5 | . | TRBV18 | TGTGCCAGCTCACTGGGACTACGAGAGACCCAGTACTTC | CASSLGLRETQYF
. | TRBJ2-1 | . | TRBV7-9 | TGTGCCAGCAGCCCCGGGCCTTCGCAAAAAGGATACAATGAGCAGTTCTTC | CASSPGPSQKGYNEQFF
. | TRBJ1-1 | . | TRBV7-9 | TGTGCCAGCAGCGTTACAGGGAACACTGAAGCTTTCTTT | CASSVTGNTEAFF
TRBD1 | TRBJ2-1 | few | TRBV9 | TGTGCCAGCAGCGTCGGCAACTCGGACAGGGCCTACAATGAGCAGTTCTTC | CASSVGNSDRAYNEQFF
TRBD2 | TRBJ2-3 | . | TRBV18 | TGTGCCAGCTCACCATCAGCGGGGAACACAGATACGCAGTATTTT | CASSPSAGNTDTQYF
. | TRBJ2-3 | . | TRBV19 | TGTGCCAGTAGTACCCAATATTATCTGAAGGGCCATGGAGATACGCAGTATTTT | CASSTQYYLKGHGDTQYF
. | TRBJ1-2 | . | TRBV19 | TGTGCCAGTAGGATGGGCAGGGAAGCGAACTATGGCTACACCTTC | CASRMGREANYGYTF
TRBD1 | TRBJ2-1 | . | TRBV5-1 | TGCGCCAGCAAAGATCAGGGGGCACCCTACAATGAGCAGTTCTTC | CASKDQGAPYNEQFF
TRBD2 | TRBJ2-3 | . | TRBV7-8 | TGTGCCAGCAGCTTAGGTGTTCTAGCGGGAGAAAGCACAGATACGCAGTATTTT | CASSLGVLAGESTDTQYF
TRBD1 | TRBJ1-2 | few | TRBV6-2/TRBV6-3 | TGTGCCAGCAGCCCCGGGACAGGGTCTAACTATGGCTACACCTTC | CASSPGTGSNYGYTF
TRBD2 | TRBJ2-3 | . | TRBV5-1 | TGCGCCAGCAGCTTGGGCGGGGGGACAGATACGCAGTATTTT | CASSLGGGTDTQYF
. | TRBJ1-1 | . | TRBV15 | TGTGCCACCAGCAGAGAATACGGGGACACTGAAGCTTTCTTT | CATSREYGDTEAFF
TRBD1 | TRBJ1-1 | . | TRBV9 | TGTGCCAGCAGCCACCGGGACAGGGCTTTCACTGAAGCTTTCTTT | CASSHRDRAFTEAFF